This T cell receptor (beta chain) was captured in a study of blood T cell repertoires in COVID-19. Study overall: Both acute and convalescent COVID-19 samples were obtained from the United States, Italy and Spain.

The CDR3 consists of 12 residues. The V gene lost 3 bases and the J gene lost 8 bases, with 4 bases spanning the gap. From germline, CDR1 is KGHDR and CDR2 SFDVKD. The data were produced by immunoSEQ multiplex PCR, yet TCRdb's version contains in-frame clones alone and is incomplete. The table shows some 250,000 clones, with roughly 86% occurring only once. V usage is TRBV24-1 and J usage is TRBJ1-6; no firm D call. The source material was peripheral blood. The receptor's source is a woman aged 60-75 years with COVID-19, enrolled during active disease. The CDR3 coding sequence is TGTGCCACCAGTGATCCGGATTCACCCCTCCACTTT. Amino acids: CATSDPDSPLHF.